Listed below are T cell receptor beta chains from one sample, sequenced in a study of regulatory T cells in long-lasting Graves disease. MiXCR, run by TCRdb on the multiplex PCR reads, gives a single entry per CDR3 protein. The sample carries a few hundred thousand distinct CDR3 sequences, less than 25% recorded once. Here the sequenced sample was peripheral blood mononuclear cells (PBMCs), taken when the disease was refractory, from a patient treated with antithyroid drugs. These receptors all come from a female donor with Graves disease. Both conserved end residues are part of each CDR3. Fields, in order: D gene, J gene, clone size, V gene, CDR3 protein, CDR3 DNA. The D gene is left open where the match is weak. Not all rows give a size; the values are once, few, many and, for expanded clones, a class.

D gene: .
J gene: TRBJ2-7
clone size: many
V gene: TRBV28
CDR3 protein: CASSLQDIYEQYF
CDR3 DNA: TGTGCCAGCAGTTTGCAAGACATCTACGAGCAGTACTTC

D gene: .
J gene: TRBJ1-1
clone size: .
V gene: TRBV30
CDR3 protein: CAWSRNRAFLGIEAFF
CDR3 DNA: TGTGCCTGGAGTAGGAACAGGGCTTTTTTGGGGATCGAAGCTTTCTTT

D gene: .
J gene: TRBJ1-2
clone size: many
V gene: TRBV28
CDR3 protein: CASSFRANYGYTF
CDR3 DNA: TGTGCCAGCAGCTTCAGGGCTAACTATGGCTACACCTTC

D gene: TRBD2
J gene: TRBJ2-2
clone size: .
V gene: TRBV6-2/TRBV6-3
CDR3 protein: CAGSPITSVNTGELFF
CDR3 DNA: TGTGCCGGCAGTCCTATAACTAGCGTGAACACCGGGGAGCTGTTTTTT

D gene: TRBD2
J gene: TRBJ2-5
clone size: .
V gene: TRBV9
CDR3 protein: CASSVGVMGGRETQYF
CDR3 DNA: TGTGCCAGCAGCGTAGGGGTAATGGGCGGGAGAGAGACCCAGTACTTC

D gene: .
J gene: TRBJ1-6
clone size: .
V gene: TRBV5-1
CDR3 protein: CASSLVGTANSPLHF
CDR3 DNA: TGCGCCAGCAGCTTGGTTGGGACCGCGAATTCACCCCTCCACTTT

D gene: TRBD2
J gene: TRBJ2-2
clone size: few
V gene: TRBV19
CDR3 protein: CASSGRRTSGRANTGELFF
CDR3 DNA: TGTGCCAGTAGTGGACGCCGGACTAGCGGGAGGGCCAACACCGGGGAGCTGTTTTTT

D gene: .
J gene: TRBJ2-2
clone size: few
V gene: TRBV18
CDR3 protein: CASSRGLDNGELFF
CDR3 DNA: TGTGCCAGCTCGAGGGGTTTGGACAACGGGGAGCTGTTTTTT

D gene: .
J gene: TRBJ1-1
clone size: many
V gene: TRBV6-2/TRBV6-3
CDR3 protein: CASSYRHLNTEAFF
CDR3 DNA: TGTGCCAGCAGTTATCGGCATTTGAACACTGAAGCTTTCTTT

D gene: TRBD2
J gene: TRBJ2-6
clone size: few
V gene: TRBV6-2/TRBV6-3
CDR3 protein: CASSYSGGSGANVLTF
CDR3 DNA: TGTGCCAGCAGTTACTCGGGCGGGAGTGGGGCCAACGTCCTGACTTTC

D gene: .
J gene: TRBJ2-1
clone size: few
V gene: TRBV29-1
CDR3 protein: CSVVRGGEQFF
CDR3 DNA: TGCAGCGTCGTCAGGGGCGGTGAGCAGTTCTTC

D gene: TRBD1
J gene: TRBJ1-3
clone size: many
V gene: TRBV28
CDR3 protein: CASSADRAGNTIYF
CDR3 DNA: TGTGCCAGCAGTGCGGACAGGGCTGGAAACACCATATATTTT

D gene: .
J gene: TRBJ2-5
clone size: few
V gene: TRBV4-2
CDR3 protein: CASSLQLKETQYF
CDR3 DNA: TGTGCCAGCAGCCTCCAACTCAAAGAGACCCAGTACTTC

D gene: .
J gene: TRBJ2-7
clone size: many
V gene: TRBV6-2/TRBV6-3
CDR3 protein: CASSSLHEQYF
CDR3 DNA: TGTGCCAGCAGTTCACTCCACGAGCAGTACTTC

D gene: .
J gene: TRBJ1-2
clone size: few
V gene: TRBV7-2
CDR3 protein: CASSPDRAIYGYTF
CDR3 DNA: TGTGCCAGCAGCCCTGACCGGGCGATCTATGGCTACACCTTC

D gene: .
J gene: TRBJ1-1
clone size: .
V gene: TRBV6-1
CDR3 protein: CASGAGSTEAFF
CDR3 DNA: TGTGCCAGCGGGGCAGGGAGCACTGAAGCTTTCTTT

D gene: .
J gene: TRBJ2-3
clone size: .
V gene: TRBV2
CDR3 protein: CASRVEGSDTQYF
CDR3 DNA: TGTGCCAGCAGGGTAGAGGGTTCAGATACGCAGTATTTT

D gene: .
J gene: TRBJ1-2
clone size: many
V gene: TRBV2
CDR3 protein: CASSETGTYGYTF
CDR3 DNA: TGTGCCAGCAGTGAAACAGGAACTTATGGCTACACCTTC

D gene: .
J gene: TRBJ2-2
clone size: .
V gene: TRBV6-1
CDR3 protein: CASSDLVGELFF
CDR3 DNA: TGTGCCAGCAGTGATTTGGTCGGGGAGCTGTTTTTT

D gene: .
J gene: TRBJ2-4
clone size: many
V gene: TRBV11-2
CDR3 protein: CASSLAGAKNIQYF
CDR3 DNA: TGTGCCAGCAGCTTAGCGGGAGCCAAAAACATTCAGTACTTC

D gene: .
J gene: TRBJ1-4
clone size: .
V gene: TRBV5-6
CDR3 protein: CASSASRGGEKLFF
CDR3 DNA: TGTGCCAGCAGCGCAAGCAGGGGCGGTGAAAAACTGTTTTTT

D gene: TRBD1
J gene: TRBJ1-1
clone size: .
V gene: TRBV28
CDR3 protein: CASIRTGGDTEAFF
CDR3 DNA: TGTGCCAGCATCAGGACAGGGGGTGACACTGAAGCTTTCTTT

D gene: TRBD2
J gene: TRBJ2-7
clone size: few
V gene: TRBV7-2
CDR3 protein: CASSQGGLTYEQYF
CDR3 DNA: TGTGCCAGCAGCCAGGGAGGGCTCACCTACGAGCAGTACTTC

D gene: TRBD1
J gene: TRBJ1-6
clone size: .
V gene: TRBV6-2/TRBV6-3
CDR3 protein: CASSPRDSNSPLHF
CDR3 DNA: TGTGCCAGCAGTCCCCGGGACAGTAATTCACCCCTCCACTTT

D gene: .
J gene: TRBJ1-1
clone size: .
V gene: TRBV12-3/TRBV12-4
CDR3 protein: CASIPRGRGPTEAFF
CDR3 DNA: TGTGCCAGCATCCCTAGGGGACGGGGGCCCACTGAAGCTTTCTTT

D gene: TRBD1
J gene: TRBJ2-7
clone size: .
V gene: TRBV27
CDR3 protein: CASSRRPDRVYEQYF
CDR3 DNA: TGTGCCAGCAGTAGACGACCCGACAGGGTATACGAGCAGTACTTC

D gene: .
J gene: TRBJ1-1
clone size: .
V gene: TRBV5-1
CDR3 protein: CASSLGETVEAFF
CDR3 DNA: TGCGCCAGCAGCTTGGGGGAAACCGTAGAAGCTTTCTTT

D gene: TRBD1
J gene: TRBJ2-2
clone size: .
V gene: TRBV24-1
CDR3 protein: CATSDHQGARFPRTGELFF
CDR3 DNA: TGTGCCACCAGTGATCACCAGGGGGCACGTTTCCCTCGCACCGGGGAGCTGTTTTTT

D gene: .
J gene: TRBJ2-2
clone size: many
V gene: TRBV2
CDR3 protein: CASSEGGGELFF
CDR3 DNA: TGTGCCAGCAGCGAGGGGGGCGGGGAGCTGTTTTTT